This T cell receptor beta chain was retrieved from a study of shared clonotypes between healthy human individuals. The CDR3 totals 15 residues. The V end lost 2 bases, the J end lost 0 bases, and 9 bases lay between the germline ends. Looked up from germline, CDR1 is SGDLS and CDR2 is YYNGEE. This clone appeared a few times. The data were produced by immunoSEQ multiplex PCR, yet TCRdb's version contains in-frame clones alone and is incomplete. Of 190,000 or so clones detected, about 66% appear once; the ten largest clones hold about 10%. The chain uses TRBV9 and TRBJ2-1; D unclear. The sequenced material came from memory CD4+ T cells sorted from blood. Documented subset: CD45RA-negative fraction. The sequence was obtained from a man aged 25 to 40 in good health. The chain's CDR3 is CASSVGPLSYNEQFF. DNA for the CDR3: TGTGCCAGCAGCGTTGGACCCCTCTCCTACAATGAGCAGTTCTTC.